This TCR beta chain was observed in a study of metastatic and nonmetastatic thyroid tumors. Background on the study: Malignant and benign thyroid patients had repertoires compared in peripheral blood and tumor or nodule tissue. Findings and limits, study-wide: It was reportedly found that TCR beta diversity was significantly higher in malignant thyroid tumors than in benign nodules, a difference seen in both blood and tumor samples.

As handled by the study authors: Researchers built a distant-metastasis classifier for papillary thyroid cancer that drew on CDR3 differences across clinicopathological groups. TCRdb reanalyzed the PCR reads via MiXCR. These V and J calls are TCRdb output, not the study's own analysis. The sample yields about 5,500 clones, about 27% seen once. Thyroid surgery had not been preceded by any treatment in any patient. In its sample, this clone ranks as medium-sized. The antigen is unknown. The receptor comes from a female donor with papillary thyroid cancer or a benign thyroid nodule (not recorded which). Some clones in this sample may be carry-over from other donors' samples. Sequenced material: adjacent normal tissue.

The CDR3 nucleotides are TGTGCCAGCAGCTTTTGGCTAGATATTAAGAGTGGCAATGAGCAGTTCTTC. Translated: CASSFWLDIKSGNEQFF. The chain links TRBV7-9 to TRBJ2-1; D ambiguous. The V end lost 3 bases, the J end lost 6 bases, and 21 bases lay between the germline ends. CDR1 and CDR2 from the germline V gene are SEHNR and FQNEAQ (reference sequence). This CDR3 has 17 residues.